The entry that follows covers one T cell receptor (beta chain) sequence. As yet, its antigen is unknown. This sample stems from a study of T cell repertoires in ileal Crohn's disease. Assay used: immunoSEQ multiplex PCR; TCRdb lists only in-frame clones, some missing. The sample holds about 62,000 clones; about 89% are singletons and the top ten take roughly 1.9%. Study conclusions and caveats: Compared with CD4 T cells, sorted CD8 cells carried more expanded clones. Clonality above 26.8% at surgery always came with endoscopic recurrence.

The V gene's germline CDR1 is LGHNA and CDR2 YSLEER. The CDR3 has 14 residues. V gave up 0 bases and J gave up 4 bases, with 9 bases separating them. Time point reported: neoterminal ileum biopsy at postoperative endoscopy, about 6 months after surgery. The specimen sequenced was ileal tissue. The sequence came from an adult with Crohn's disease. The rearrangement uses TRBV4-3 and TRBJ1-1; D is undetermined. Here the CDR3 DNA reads TGCGCCAGCAGCCAAGAATGGCATACCACTGAAGCTTTCTTT. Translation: CASSQEWHTTEAFF.